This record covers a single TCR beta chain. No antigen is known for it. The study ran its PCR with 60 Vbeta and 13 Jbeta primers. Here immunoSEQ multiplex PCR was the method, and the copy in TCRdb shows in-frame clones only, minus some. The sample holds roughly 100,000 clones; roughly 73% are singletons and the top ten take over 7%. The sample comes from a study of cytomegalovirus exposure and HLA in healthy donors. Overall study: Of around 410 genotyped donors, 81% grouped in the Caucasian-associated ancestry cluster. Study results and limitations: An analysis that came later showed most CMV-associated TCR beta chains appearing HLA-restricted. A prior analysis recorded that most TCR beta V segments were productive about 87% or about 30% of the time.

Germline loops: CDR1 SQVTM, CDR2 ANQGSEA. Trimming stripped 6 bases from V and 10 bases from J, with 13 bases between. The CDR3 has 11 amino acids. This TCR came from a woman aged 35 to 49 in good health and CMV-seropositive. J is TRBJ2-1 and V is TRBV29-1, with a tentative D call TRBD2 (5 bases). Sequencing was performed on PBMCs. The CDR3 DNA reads TGCAGCGTCGCAACTAGTATCGAGCAGTTCTTC. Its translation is CSVATSIEQFF.